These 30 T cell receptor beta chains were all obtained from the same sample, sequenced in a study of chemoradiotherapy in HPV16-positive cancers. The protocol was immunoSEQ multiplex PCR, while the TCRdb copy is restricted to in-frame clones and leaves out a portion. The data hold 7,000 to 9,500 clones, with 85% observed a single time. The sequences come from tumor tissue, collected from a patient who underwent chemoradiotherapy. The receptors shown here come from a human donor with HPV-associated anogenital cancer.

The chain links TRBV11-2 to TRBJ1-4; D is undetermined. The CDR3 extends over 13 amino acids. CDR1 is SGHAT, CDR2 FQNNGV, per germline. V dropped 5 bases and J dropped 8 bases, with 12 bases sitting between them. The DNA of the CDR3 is TGTGCCAGCAGCCTGACATTCTGGGAAAAACTGTTTTTT. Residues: CASSLTFWEKLFF.

The CDR3 DNA follows: TGTGCCAGCAGCGTAGGGGGGCAGCCTAATGAAAAACTGTTTTTT. Protein: CASSVGGQPNEKLFF. This chain joins TRBV9 and TRBJ1-4, with D possibly being TRBD1 (6 bases). Trimming removed 0 bases from V and 3 bases from J, with 9 bases in between. Germline CDR1 and CDR2: SGDLS and YYNGEE. The CDR3 spans 15 residues.

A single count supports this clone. As DNA, the CDR3 is TGTGCCAGCAGTCGTCTTATAGGGGGGACTAATGAAAAACTGTTTTTT. This encodes CASSRLIGGTNEKLFF. This chain links TRBV27 with TRBJ1-4, with D possibly matching TRBD1 (6 bases). The CDR3 contains 16 residues. Germline V gene data show CDR1 as MNHEY and CDR2 as SMNVEV (reference sequence). V was shortened by 5 bases and J by 2 bases, with 15 bases between the two germline ends.

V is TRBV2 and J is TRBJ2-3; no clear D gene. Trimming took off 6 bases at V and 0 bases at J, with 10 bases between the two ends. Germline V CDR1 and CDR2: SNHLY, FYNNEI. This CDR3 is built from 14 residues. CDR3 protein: CASSRVRSTDTQYF. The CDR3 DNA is TGTGCCAGCAGCCGGGTTCGCAGCACAGATACGCAGTATTTT.

CDR3 loop: CASSDFREGNTIYF. CDR3 nucleotide sequence: TGTGCCAGCAGTGATTTCAGGGAAGGAAACACCATATATTTT. The chain is built from TRBV2 and TRBJ1-3; a possible D gene is TRBD1 (5 bases). The CDR3 is 14 amino acids. Deletions cut 3 bases from V and 4 bases from J, with 10 bases between. Germline V lookup: CDR1 SNHLY, CDR2 FYNNEI.

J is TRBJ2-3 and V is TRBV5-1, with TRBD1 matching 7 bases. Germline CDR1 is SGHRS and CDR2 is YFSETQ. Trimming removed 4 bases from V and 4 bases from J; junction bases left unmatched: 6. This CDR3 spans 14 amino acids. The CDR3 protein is CASSLTTGADTQYF. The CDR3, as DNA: TGCGCCAGCAGCCTTACCACAGGGGCAGATACGCAGTATTTT.

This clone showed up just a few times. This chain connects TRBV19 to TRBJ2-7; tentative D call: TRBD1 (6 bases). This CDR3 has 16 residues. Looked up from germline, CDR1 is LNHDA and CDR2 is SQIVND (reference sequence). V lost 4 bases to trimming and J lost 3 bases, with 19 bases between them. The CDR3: CASSTGGRGYHYEQYF. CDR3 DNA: TGTGCCAGTAGTACCGGCGGTAGGGGGTACCACTACGAGCAGTACTTC.

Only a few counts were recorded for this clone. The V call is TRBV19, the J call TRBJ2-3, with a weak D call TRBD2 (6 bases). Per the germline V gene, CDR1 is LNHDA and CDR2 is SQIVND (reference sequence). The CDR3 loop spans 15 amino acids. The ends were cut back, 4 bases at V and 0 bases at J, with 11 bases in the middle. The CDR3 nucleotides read TGTGCCAGTAGTACCCGGAGGGTTAGCACAGATACGCAGTATTTT. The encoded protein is CASSTRRVSTDTQYF.

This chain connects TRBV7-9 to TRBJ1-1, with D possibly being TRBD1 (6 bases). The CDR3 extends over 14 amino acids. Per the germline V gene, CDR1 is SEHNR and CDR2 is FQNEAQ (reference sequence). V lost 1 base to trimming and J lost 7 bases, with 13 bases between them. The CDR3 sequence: CASSLVGGLNEAFF. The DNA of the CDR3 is TGTGCCAGCAGCTTAGTGGGGGGCTTGAATGAAGCTTTCTTT.

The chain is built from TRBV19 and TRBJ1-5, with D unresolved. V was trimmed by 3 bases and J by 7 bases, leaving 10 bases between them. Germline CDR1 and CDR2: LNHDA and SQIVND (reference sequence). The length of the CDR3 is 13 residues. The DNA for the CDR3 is TGTGCCAGTAGTATTGCCAAAGAGCAGCCCCAGCATTTT. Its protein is CASSIAKEQPQHF.

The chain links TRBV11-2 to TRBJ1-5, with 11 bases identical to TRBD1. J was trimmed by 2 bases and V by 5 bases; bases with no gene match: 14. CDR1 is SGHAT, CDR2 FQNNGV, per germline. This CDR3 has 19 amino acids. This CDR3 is CASSRAPGQGARGNQPQHF. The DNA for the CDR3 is TGTGCCAGCAGCCGGGCCCCCGGACAGGGGGCGCGGGGCAATCAGCCCCAGCATTTT.

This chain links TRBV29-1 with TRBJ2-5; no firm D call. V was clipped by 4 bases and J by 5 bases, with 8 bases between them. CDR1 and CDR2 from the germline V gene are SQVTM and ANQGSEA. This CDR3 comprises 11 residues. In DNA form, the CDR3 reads TGCAGCGTTGTCAGGCGGGAGACCCAGTACTTC. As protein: CSVVRRETQYF.

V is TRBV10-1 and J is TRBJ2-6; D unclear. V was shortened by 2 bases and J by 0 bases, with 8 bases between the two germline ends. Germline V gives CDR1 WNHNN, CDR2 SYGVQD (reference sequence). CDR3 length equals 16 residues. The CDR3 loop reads CASSEMDRSGANVLTF. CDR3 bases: TGCGCCAGCAGTGAGATGGATCGCTCTGGGGCCAACGTCCTGACTTTC.

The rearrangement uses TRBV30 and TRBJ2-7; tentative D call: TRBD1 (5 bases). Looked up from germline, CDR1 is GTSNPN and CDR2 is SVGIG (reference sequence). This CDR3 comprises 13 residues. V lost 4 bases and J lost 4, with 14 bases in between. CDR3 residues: CAWNLGLTYEQYF. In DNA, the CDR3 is TGTGCCTGGAACCTGGGGCTTACGTACGAGCAGTACTTC.

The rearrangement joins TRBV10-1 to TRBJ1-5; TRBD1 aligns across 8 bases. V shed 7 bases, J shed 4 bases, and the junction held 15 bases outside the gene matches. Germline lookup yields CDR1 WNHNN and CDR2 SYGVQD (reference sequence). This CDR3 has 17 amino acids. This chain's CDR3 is CASIWVPNRGKNQPQHF. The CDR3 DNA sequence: TGCGCCAGCATTTGGGTCCCAAACAGGGGGAAAAATCAGCCCCAGCATTTT.

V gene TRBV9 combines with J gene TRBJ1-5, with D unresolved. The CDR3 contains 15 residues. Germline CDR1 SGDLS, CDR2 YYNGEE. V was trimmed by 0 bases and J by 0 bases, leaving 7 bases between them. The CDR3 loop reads CASSVGDYSNQPQHF. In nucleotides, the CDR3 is TGTGCCAGCAGCGTAGGTGATTATAGCAATCAGCCCCAGCATTTT.

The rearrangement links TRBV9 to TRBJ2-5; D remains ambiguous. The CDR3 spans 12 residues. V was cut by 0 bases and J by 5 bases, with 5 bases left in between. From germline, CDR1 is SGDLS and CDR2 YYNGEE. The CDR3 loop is CASSVEGETQYF. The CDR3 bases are TGTGCCAGCAGCGTAGAGGGCGAGACCCAGTACTTC.

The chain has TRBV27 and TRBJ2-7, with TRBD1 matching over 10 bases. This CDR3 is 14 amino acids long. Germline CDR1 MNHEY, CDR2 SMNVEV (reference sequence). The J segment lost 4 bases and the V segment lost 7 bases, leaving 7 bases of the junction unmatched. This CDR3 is CASTRTGGRYEQYF. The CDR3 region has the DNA TGTGCCAGCACCCGGACAGGGGGGAGGTACGAGCAGTACTTC.

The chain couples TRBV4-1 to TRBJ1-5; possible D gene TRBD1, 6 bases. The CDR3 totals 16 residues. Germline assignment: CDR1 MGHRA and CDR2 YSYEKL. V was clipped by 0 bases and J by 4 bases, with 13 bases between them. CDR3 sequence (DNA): TGCGCCAGCAGCCAAGAAGGATCCAGGGGTAATCAGCCCCAGCATTTT. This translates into CASSQEGSRGNQPQHF.

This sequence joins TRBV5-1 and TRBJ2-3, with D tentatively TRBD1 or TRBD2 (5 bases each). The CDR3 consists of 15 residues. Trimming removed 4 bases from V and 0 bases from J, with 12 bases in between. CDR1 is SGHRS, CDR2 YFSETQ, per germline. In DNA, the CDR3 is TGCGCCAGCAGCCCGGACGGGGCTAGCACAGATACGCAGTATTTT. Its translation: CASSPDGASTDTQYF.

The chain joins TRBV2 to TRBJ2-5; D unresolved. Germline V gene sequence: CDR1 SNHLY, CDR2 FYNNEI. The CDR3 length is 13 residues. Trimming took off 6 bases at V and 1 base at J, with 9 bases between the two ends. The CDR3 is CASRRQAQETQYF. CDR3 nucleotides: TGTGCCAGCAGGAGGCAGGCCCAAGAGACCCAGTACTTC.

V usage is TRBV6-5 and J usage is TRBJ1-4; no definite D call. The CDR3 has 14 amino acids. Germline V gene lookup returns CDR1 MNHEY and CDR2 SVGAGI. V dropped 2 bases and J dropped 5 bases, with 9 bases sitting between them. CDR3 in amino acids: CASSYSSLNEKLFF. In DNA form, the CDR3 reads TGTGCCAGCAGTTACAGCAGTCTGAATGAAAAACTGTTTTTT.

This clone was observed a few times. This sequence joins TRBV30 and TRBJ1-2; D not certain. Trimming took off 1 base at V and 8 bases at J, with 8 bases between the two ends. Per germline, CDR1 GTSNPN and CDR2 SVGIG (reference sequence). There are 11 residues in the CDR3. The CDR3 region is CAWSAGWGYTF. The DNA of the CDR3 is TGTGCCTGGAGTGCGGGGTGGGGCTACACCTTC.

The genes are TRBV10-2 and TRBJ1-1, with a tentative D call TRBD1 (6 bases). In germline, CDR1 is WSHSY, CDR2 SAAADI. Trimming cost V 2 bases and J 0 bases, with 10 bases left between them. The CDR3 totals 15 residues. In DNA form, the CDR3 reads TGCGCCAGCAGTGAGAGGGGGGGGTTGAACACTGAAGCTTTCTTT. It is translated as CASSERGGLNTEAFF.

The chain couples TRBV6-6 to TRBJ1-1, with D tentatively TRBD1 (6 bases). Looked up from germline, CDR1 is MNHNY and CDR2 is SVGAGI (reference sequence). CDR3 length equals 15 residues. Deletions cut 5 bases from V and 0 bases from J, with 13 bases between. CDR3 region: CASSQQGTLNTEAFF. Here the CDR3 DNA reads TGTGCCAGCAGTCAACAAGGGACACTGAACACTGAAGCTTTCTTT.

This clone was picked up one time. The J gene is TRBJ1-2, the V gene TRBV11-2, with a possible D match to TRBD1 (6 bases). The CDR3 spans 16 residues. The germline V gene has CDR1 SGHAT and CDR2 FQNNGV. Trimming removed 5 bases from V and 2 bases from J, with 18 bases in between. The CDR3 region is CASSGILQGQNYGYTF. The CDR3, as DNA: TGTGCCAGCAGCGGGATCCTGCAGGGGCAGAACTATGGCTACACCTTC. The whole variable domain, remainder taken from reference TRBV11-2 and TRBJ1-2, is EAGVAQSPRYKIIEKRQSVAFWCNPISGHATLYWYQQILGQGPKLLIQFQNNGVVDDSQLPKDRFSAERLKGVDSTLKIQPAKLEDSAVYLCASSGILQGQNYGYTFGSGTRLTVV.

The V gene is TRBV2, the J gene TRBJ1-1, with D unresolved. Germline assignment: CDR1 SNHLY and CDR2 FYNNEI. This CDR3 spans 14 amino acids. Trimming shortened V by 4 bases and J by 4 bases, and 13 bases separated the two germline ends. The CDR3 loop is CASSAVKGSTEAFF. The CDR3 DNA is TGTGCCAGCAGTGCTGTTAAGGGAAGCACTGAAGCTTTCTTT.

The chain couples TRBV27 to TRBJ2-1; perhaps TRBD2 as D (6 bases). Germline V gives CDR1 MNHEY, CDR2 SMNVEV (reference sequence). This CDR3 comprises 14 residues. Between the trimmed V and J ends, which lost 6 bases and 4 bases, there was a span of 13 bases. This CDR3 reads CASSRRTNYNEQFF. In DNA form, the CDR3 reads TGTGCCAGCAGCAGACGGACTAATTACAATGAGCAGTTCTTC.

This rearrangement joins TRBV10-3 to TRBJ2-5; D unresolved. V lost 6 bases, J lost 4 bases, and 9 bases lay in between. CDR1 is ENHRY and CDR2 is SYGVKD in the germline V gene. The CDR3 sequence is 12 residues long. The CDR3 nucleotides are TGTGCCATCAGGGACGGATTAGAGACCCAGTACTTC. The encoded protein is CAIRDGLETQYF.

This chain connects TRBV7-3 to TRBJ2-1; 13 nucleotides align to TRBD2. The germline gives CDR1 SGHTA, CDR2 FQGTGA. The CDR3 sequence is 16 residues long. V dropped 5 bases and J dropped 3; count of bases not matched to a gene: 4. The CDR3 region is CASSVTSGGFYNEQFF. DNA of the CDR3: TGTGCCAGCAGCGTGACTAGCGGGGGGTTCTACAATGAGCAGTTCTTC.